A selection of T cell receptor beta chains follows, all from one sample in a study of shared clonotypes between healthy human individuals. Profiled with immunoSEQ multiplex PCR; TCRdb holds only in-frame clones, not every one. The profile covers 2 million to 2.5 million clones, with approximately 90% appearing a single time and approximately 0.39% taken by the ten largest. The sequencing input was naive CD4+ T cells from PBMCs. Every receptor here comes from a man between 18 and 35 years old in good health. Some clones in this sample may be carry-over from other donors' samples. Each CDR3 is given with its conserved first and last residue. The order of the fields is J gene, CDR3 length, V gene, D gene, clone size, CDR3 protein, CDR3 DNA. A D gene is named only where the DNA matches it firmly. The listing skips clone size in some rows; elsewhere it reads once, few, many or a size class.

J gene: TRBJ2-1; CDR3 length: 14; V gene: TRBV5-1; D gene: -; clone size: -; CDR3 protein: CASSPLSSYNEQFF; CDR3 DNA: TGCGCCAGCAGCCCACTAAGCTCCTACAATGAGCAGTTCTTC
J gene: TRBJ2-3; CDR3 length: 16; V gene: TRBV7-2; D gene: -; clone size: -; CDR3 protein: CASSKWTALGADTQYF; CDR3 DNA: TGTGCCAGCAGCAAGTGGACAGCCCTGGGCGCAGATACGCAGTATTTT
J gene: TRBJ1-6; CDR3 length: 13; V gene: TRBV5-5; D gene: -; clone size: -; CDR3 protein: CASSLRENSPLHF; CDR3 DNA: TGTGCCAGCAGCTTGAGGGAAAATTCACCCCTCCACTTT
J gene: TRBJ2-2; CDR3 length: 15; V gene: TRBV7-2; D gene: -; clone size: once; CDR3 protein: CASSLFQADTGELFF; CDR3 DNA: TGTGCCAGCAGCTTGTTCCAGGCGGACACCGGGGAGCTGTTTTTT
J gene: TRBJ2-1; CDR3 length: 17; V gene: TRBV9; D gene: TRBD2; clone size: -; CDR3 protein: CASSVGSGLAGVNEQFF; CDR3 DNA: TGTGCCAGCAGCGTAGGATCCGGACTAGCGGGAGTGAATGAGCAGTTCTTC
J gene: TRBJ2-1; CDR3 length: 14; V gene: TRBV5-1; D gene: -; clone size: -; CDR3 protein: CASSLTTSYNEQFF; CDR3 DNA: TGCGCCAGCAGCTTGACTACTTCCTACAATGAGCAGTTCTTC
J gene: TRBJ2-7; CDR3 length: 15; V gene: TRBV6-6; D gene: TRBD1; clone size: -; CDR3 protein: CASRGRDRDDYEQYF; CDR3 DNA: TGTGCCAGCAGGGGCCGGGACAGGGACGACTACGAGCAGTACTTC
J gene: TRBJ1-5; CDR3 length: 14; V gene: TRBV7-9; D gene: -; clone size: -; CDR3 protein: CASSSGGSNQPQHF; CDR3 DNA: TGTGCCAGCAGCTCGGGAGGTAGCAATCAGCCCCAGCATTTT
J gene: TRBJ1-5; CDR3 length: 15; V gene: TRBV30; D gene: -; clone size: -; CDR3 protein: CAWSGPSVSNQPQHF; CDR3 DNA: TGTGCCTGGAGTGGTCCCTCGGTTAGCAATCAGCCCCAGCATTTT
J gene: TRBJ2-1; CDR3 length: 12; V gene: TRBV28; D gene: -; clone size: -; CDR3 protein: CASRNPNEKQFF; CDR3 DNA: TGTGCCAGCAGGAATCCTAACGAAAAGCAGTTCTTC
J gene: TRBJ2-2; CDR3 length: 16; V gene: TRBV7-7; D gene: TRBD1; clone size: -; CDR3 protein: CASSLSGTGGVGELFF; CDR3 DNA: TGTGCCAGCAGCTTAAGTGGGACAGGGGGCGTCGGGGAGCTGTTTTTT
J gene: TRBJ2-7; CDR3 length: 12; V gene: TRBV19; D gene: -; clone size: -; CDR3 protein: CASRDNSYEQYF; CDR3 DNA: TGTGCCAGCAGGGACAACTCCTACGAGCAGTACTTC
J gene: TRBJ1-5; CDR3 length: 8; V gene: TRBV20-1; D gene: -; clone size: few; CDR3 protein: CSAGPQHF; CDR3 DNA: TGCAGTGCTGGGCCCCAGCATTTT
J gene: TRBJ2-1; CDR3 length: 14; V gene: TRBV5-6; D gene: TRBD2; clone size: -; CDR3 protein: CASSWGTSGNEQFF; CDR3 DNA: TGTGCCAGCAGCTGGGGGACTAGCGGCAATGAGCAGTTCTTC
J gene: TRBJ2-3; CDR3 length: 19; V gene: TRBV21-1; D gene: -; clone size: -; CDR3 protein: CASSKVNEERDTSTDTQYF; CDR3 DNA: TGTGCCAGCAGCAAAGTTAATGAAGAGCGGGATACTAGCACAGATACGCAGTATTTT
J gene: TRBJ1-2; CDR3 length: 15; V gene: TRBV18; D gene: TRBD1; clone size: -; CDR3 protein: CASSHSRDSIYGYTF; CDR3 DNA: TGTGCCAGCTCACACTCCCGGGACAGCATCTATGGCTACACCTTC
J gene: TRBJ2-2; CDR3 length: 17; V gene: TRBV19; D gene: -; clone size: once; CDR3 protein: CASSMRLGFQRDGELFF; CDR3 DNA: TGTGCCAGTAGTATGAGATTGGGATTTCAACGGGACGGGGAGCTGTTTTTT
J gene: TRBJ1-1; CDR3 length: 11; V gene: TRBV6-5; D gene: -; clone size: -; CDR3 protein: CASRKNTEAFF; CDR3 DNA: TGTGCCAGCAGGAAAAACACTGAAGCTTTCTTT
J gene: TRBJ1-4; CDR3 length: 17; V gene: TRBV18; D gene: TRBD1; clone size: once; CDR3 protein: CASSPVTGTLTNEKLFF; CDR3 DNA: TGTGCCAGCTCACCAGTGACAGGGACACTGACTAATGAAAAACTGTTTTTT
J gene: TRBJ2-5; CDR3 length: 15; V gene: TRBV5-4; D gene: TRBD2; clone size: -; CDR3 protein: CASSGTSGAQETQYF; CDR3 DNA: TGTGCCAGCAGCGGGACTAGCGGAGCTCAAGAGACCCAGTACTTC
J gene: TRBJ2-3; CDR3 length: 16; V gene: TRBV9; D gene: TRBD2; clone size: -; CDR3 protein: CASSVVGEGPTDTQYF; CDR3 DNA: TGTGCCAGCAGCGTAGTGGGGGAGGGCCCCACAGATACGCAGTATTTT
J gene: TRBJ2-7; CDR3 length: 14; V gene: TRBV29-1; D gene: TRBD1; clone size: -; CDR3 protein: CSVSPGQGRYEQYF; CDR3 DNA: TGCAGCGTTAGCCCGGGACAGGGGAGGTACGAGCAGTACTTC
J gene: TRBJ1-2; CDR3 length: 14; V gene: TRBV6-5; D gene: TRBD1; clone size: -; CDR3 protein: CASSFSGTGYGYTF; CDR3 DNA: TGTGCCAGCAGTTTCTCCGGGACAGGGTATGGCTACACCTTC
J gene: TRBJ2-5; CDR3 length: 16; V gene: TRBV4-2; D gene: TRBD2; clone size: -; CDR3 protein: CASSPIHSGSQETQYF; CDR3 DNA: TGTGCCAGCAGCCCTATCCATAGCGGGAGCCAAGAGACCCAGTACTTC
J gene: TRBJ1-1; CDR3 length: 15; V gene: TRBV28; D gene: -; clone size: -; CDR3 protein: CASSPIGGSATEAFF; CDR3 DNA: TGTGCCAGCAGCCCCATCGGGGGCTCAGCCACTGAAGCTTTCTTT
J gene: TRBJ2-5; CDR3 length: 14; V gene: TRBV5-1; D gene: -; clone size: -; CDR3 protein: CASSSLGTEETQYF; CDR3 DNA: TGCGCCAGCAGCTCACTAGGGACCGAAGAGACCCAGTACTTC
J gene: TRBJ1-1; CDR3 length: 16; V gene: TRBV6-1; D gene: -; clone size: -; CDR3 protein: CASSEAPTASNTEAFF; CDR3 DNA: TGTGCCAGCAGTGAAGCGCCCACCGCATCGAACACTGAAGCTTTCTTT
J gene: TRBJ2-1; CDR3 length: 16; V gene: TRBV4-1; D gene: TRBD2; clone size: -; CDR3 protein: CASTAPGTRLGNEQFF; CDR3 DNA: TGCGCCAGCACCGCGCCCGGGACTAGGCTGGGCAATGAGCAGTTCTTC
J gene: TRBJ2-7; CDR3 length: 16; V gene: TRBV6-6; D gene: TRBD2; clone size: once; CDR3 protein: CASSFTSGRFSYEQYF; CDR3 DNA: TGTGCCAGCAGTTTTACTAGCGGGAGATTCTCCTACGAGCAGTACTTC
J gene: TRBJ2-2; CDR3 length: 14; V gene: TRBV7-9; D gene: -; clone size: -; CDR3 protein: CASSWGSGTGELFF; CDR3 DNA: TGTGCCAGCAGCTGGGGCAGTGGAACCGGGGAGCTGTTTTTT
J gene: TRBJ2-5; CDR3 length: 14; V gene: TRBV5-1; D gene: TRBD1; clone size: once; CDR3 protein: CASVEDRAKETQYF; CDR3 DNA: TGCGCCAGCGTGGAGGACAGGGCAAAAGAGACCCAGTACTTC
J gene: TRBJ2-5; CDR3 length: 16; V gene: TRBV5-1; D gene: -; clone size: -; CDR3 protein: CASSLGGRKSQETQYF; CDR3 DNA: TGCGCCAGCAGCTTGGGCGGACGGAAGTCTCAAGAGACCCAGTACTTC
J gene: TRBJ2-1; CDR3 length: 14; V gene: TRBV27; D gene: TRBD2; clone size: -; CDR3 protein: CASRWAGDYNEQFF; CDR3 DNA: TGTGCCAGCAGATGGGCGGGAGACTACAATGAGCAGTTCTTC
J gene: TRBJ1-3; CDR3 length: 14; V gene: TRBV5-1; D gene: -; clone size: -; CDR3 protein: CASSVSGSGNTIYF; CDR3 DNA: TGCGCCAGCAGCGTCAGTGGATCTGGAAACACCATATATTTT
J gene: TRBJ2-1; CDR3 length: 16; V gene: TRBV11-2; D gene: TRBD2; clone size: -; CDR3 protein: CASSPSGSGSVFEQFF; CDR3 DNA: TGTGCCAGCAGCCCCAGCGGAAGCGGGAGTGTATTTGAGCAGTTCTTC
J gene: TRBJ2-7; CDR3 length: 14; V gene: TRBV7-2; D gene: -; clone size: -; CDR3 protein: CASSPRSGDGEQYF; CDR3 DNA: TGTGCCAGCAGCCCCCGATCCGGGGATGGCGAGCAGTACTTC
J gene: TRBJ2-1; CDR3 length: 17; V gene: TRBV11-2; D gene: -; clone size: -; CDR3 protein: CASSLGRLGESYNEQFF; CDR3 DNA: TGTGCCAGCAGCTTAGGGCGGTTGGGCGAGTCCTACAATGAGCAGTTCTTC
J gene: TRBJ2-7; CDR3 length: 14; V gene: TRBV27; D gene: TRBD2; clone size: -; CDR3 protein: CASSAKGLVYEQYF; CDR3 DNA: TGTGCCAGCAGTGCCAAGGGACTAGTTTACGAGCAGTACTTC
J gene: TRBJ2-7; CDR3 length: 12; V gene: TRBV28; D gene: TRBD1; clone size: -; CDR3 protein: CASSRGRYEQYF; CDR3 DNA: TGTGCCAGCAGTAGGGGGCGGTACGAGCAGTACTTC
J gene: TRBJ1-5; CDR3 length: 16; V gene: TRBV15; D gene: -; clone size: -; CDR3 protein: CATSPGRAGSNQPQHF; CDR3 DNA: TGTGCCACCAGCCCCGGAAGGGCGGGTAGCAATCAGCCCCAGCATTTT
J gene: TRBJ1-1; CDR3 length: 15; V gene: TRBV5-1; D gene: -; clone size: -; CDR3 protein: CASSLAGLLNTEAFF; CDR3 DNA: TGCGCCAGCAGCTTGGCCGGGCTGTTGAACACTGAAGCTTTCTTT
J gene: TRBJ2-2; CDR3 length: 17; V gene: TRBV2; D gene: TRBD2; clone size: -; CDR3 protein: CASSDSGLAGVVGELFF; CDR3 DNA: TGTGCCAGCAGTGACTCGGGACTAGCGGGAGTTGTCGGGGAGCTGTTTTTT
J gene: TRBJ2-2; CDR3 length: 13; V gene: TRBV5-4; D gene: -; clone size: few; CDR3 protein: CASRLISTGELFF; CDR3 DNA: TGTGCCAGCCGCCTTATCAGTACCGGGGAGCTGTTTTTT
J gene: TRBJ2-7; CDR3 length: 15; V gene: TRBV10-1; D gene: TRBD1; clone size: -; CDR3 protein: CASSADRVGAYEQYF; CDR3 DNA: TGCGCCAGCAGTGCAGACAGGGTAGGGGCCTACGAGCAGTACTTC